What follows is one T cell receptor (beta chain) and its context. Its antigen is unidentified. The source of the sample is a study of OX40 agonist ivuxolimab in advanced cancers. Clones were sequenced by immunoSEQ multiplex PCR, and TCRdb holds only the in-frame ones, with some missing. The sample has 35,000 to 55,000 clones, 75% to 90% seen once. Germline-derived CDR1 and CDR2 are MNHEY and SVGAGI. This CDR3 is built from 14 residues. Trimming cost V 4 bases and J 6 bases; bases outside gene matches: 3. Study-level findings and limits: More expanded clones were found, on average, in CD8+ than in CD4+ T cells.

The origin of this receptor is an adult with an advanced solid tumor such as melanoma, head and neck, liver or kidney cancer. The sample in question was CD4+ or CD8+ T cells sorted from blood, obtained in a trial of the OX40 agonist ivuxolimab. The J gene is TRBJ1-4, the V gene TRBV6-5; TRBD1 agrees at 9 bases. CDR3 DNA: TGTGCCAGCAGTTCACAGGGGGCTGATGAAAAACTGTTTTTT. It specifies CASSSQGADEKLFF.